The rows below give T cell receptor beta chains drawn from one sample of a study of OX40 agonist ivuxolimab in advanced cancers. Assay used: immunoSEQ multiplex PCR; TCRdb lists only in-frame clones, some missing. The table shows more than 50,000 clones, with over 80% occurring only once. Sequences were derived from CD4+ or CD8+ T cells sorted from blood, sampled in a trial of the OX40 agonist ivuxolimab. All receptors come from an adult with an advanced solid tumor such as melanoma, head and neck, liver or kidney cancer. CDR3s include the opening cysteine and the closing phenylalanine or tryptophan. D genes are given only for firm matches. Clone size is stated in some rows and not others, as once, few, many or a class when expanded.

V	size	J	D	CDR3	DNA
TRBV5-6	.	TRBJ2-4	.	CASSLDRGLLGKNIQYF	TGTGCCAGCAGCTTGGATAGAGGGTTGTTAGGCAAAAACATTCAGTACTTC
TRBV6-1	.	TRBJ2-7	TRBD1	CASSEPSGTGPYEQYF	TGTGCCAGCAGTGAACCCTCCGGGACAGGACCCTACGAGCAATACTTC
TRBV9	.	TRBJ2-1	TRBD1	CASSALRTGLPKPQFF	TGTGCCAGCAGCGCCCTCCGGACAGGGCTACCAAAGCCGCAGTTCTTC
TRBV6-5	.	TRBJ2-5	.	CASSGVGQGQETQYF	TGTGCCAGCAGCGGGGTGGGGCAGGGGCAAGAGACCCAGTACTTC
TRBV2	.	TRBJ2-2	.	CASTWTRGNTGELFF	TGTGCCAGCACCTGGACGAGGGGAAACACCGGGGAGCTGTTTTTT
TRBV7-8	.	TRBJ1-2	.	CASSSPLYNYGYTF	TGTGCCAGCAGCTCGCCCCTCTATAACTATGGCTACACCTTC
TRBV21-1	.	TRBJ2-7	.	CASSTRLAGVLVTYEQYF	TGTGCCAGCAGCACCCGACTAGCGGGAGTTCTAGTAACCTACGAGCAGTACTTC
TRBV6-5	medium-sized	TRBJ2-7	TRBD2	CASSYSTSGSPEQYF	TGTGCCAGCAGTTACTCGACTAGCGGGAGCCCCGAGCAGTACTTC
TRBV27	.	TRBJ1-5	.	CASSLWGSNQPQHF	TGTGCCAGCAGTTTGTGGGGTAGCAATCAGCCCCAGCATTTT
TRBV30	.	TRBJ2-5	TRBD1	CAFSGTGALGETQYF	TGTGCCTTCTCCGGGACAGGGGCTCTCGGAGAGACCCAGTACTTC
TRBV2	.	TRBJ1-1	.	CASREGKGTEAFF	TGTGCCAGCAGAGAGGGGAAGGGGACTGAAGCTTTCTTT
TRBV20-1	.	TRBJ2-7	.	CSATRGGEQYF	TGCAGTGCTACTCGGGGTGGGGAGCAGTACTTC
TRBV19	.	TRBJ2-3	TRBD1	CASRQGVSTDTQYF	TGTGCCAGTCGACAGGGGGTAAGCACAGATACGCAGTATTTT
TRBV5-1	.	TRBJ2-3	TRBD2	CASGVRGGADTQYF	TGCGCCAGCGGGGTGCGGGGGGGCGCAGATACGCAGTATTTT
TRBV4-1	.	TRBJ1-5	.	CASSEGSRYSNQPQHF	TGCGCCAGCAGCGAAGGGAGTAGGTATAGCAATCAGCCCCAGCATTTT
TRBV19	.	TRBJ1-2	TRBD1	CASSKGQGGGYTF	TGTGCCAGTAGTAAGGGACAGGGCGGAGGCTACACCTTC
TRBV19	.	TRBJ1-4	.	CASCTGRNEKLFF	TGTGCCAGTTGCACGGGGCGAAATGAAAAACTGTTTTTT
TRBV10-3	.	TRBJ2-2	.	CAIRTDSNTGELFF	TGTGCCATCAGGACGGACAGTAACACCGGGGAGCTGTTTTTT
TRBV7-6	.	TRBJ2-1	TRBD1	CASSSTGATYNEQFF	TGTGCCAGCAGCTCAACAGGGGCAACCTACAATGAGCAGTTCTTC
TRBV7-9	.	TRBJ1-4	.	CASSRPSVATNEKLFF	TGTGCCAGCAGCCGTCCATCGGTGGCGACTAATGAAAAACTGTTTTTT
TRBV15	.	TRBJ2-3	TRBD1	CATSRVGQNLDTQYF	TGTGCCACCAGCAGAGTGGGACAGAATCTTGATACGCAGTATTTT
TRBV28	.	TRBJ1-2	.	CASGLPTGIYGYTF	TGTGCCAGCGGGTTGCCGACAGGCATCTATGGCTACACCTTC
TRBV13	.	TRBJ2-7	TRBD2	CASSARTSQIPYEQYF	TGTGCCAGCAGCGCCCGGACTAGCCAGATACCCTACGAGCAGTACTTC
TRBV7-8	once	TRBJ2-1	TRBD1	CASSFSGQIYNEQFF	TGTGCCAGCAGCTTCTCGGGACAGATTTACAATGAGCAGTTCTTC
TRBV14	.	TRBJ2-7	.	CASSQGRGLTLYEQYF	TGTGCCAGCAGCCAAGGGCGGGGACTGACCTTATACGAGCAGTACTTC
TRBV6-5	.	TRBJ2-7	.	CASSYFQDYYEQYF	TGTGCCAGCAGTTACTTTCAAGATTACTACGAGCAGTACTTC
TRBV10-3	.	TRBJ1-2	TRBD1	CAISALRDRGGGYTF	TGTGCCATCAGTGCCCTGCGGGACAGGGGAGGTGGCTACACCTTC
TRBV28	.	TRBJ1-1	.	CASSRWNTEAFF	TGTGCCAGCAGTCGTTGGAACACTGAAGCTTTCTTT
TRBV2	.	TRBJ2-5	TRBD2	CASSQGTSVETQYF	TGTGCCAGCAGTCAAGGGACTAGCGTAGAGACCCAGTACTTC
TRBV25-1	.	TRBJ2-3	.	CASRERYTDTQYF	TGTGCCAGCAGGGAGAGGTACACAGATACGCAGTATTTT
TRBV5-1	few	TRBJ1-1	.	CASSLEGNTEAFF	TGCGCCAGCAGCTTGGAAGGGAACACTGAAGCTTTCTTT
TRBV9	.	TRBJ1-1	.	CASSSQGFSLRGNTEAFF	TGTGCCAGCAGCTCTCAGGGGTTCTCACTCCGGGGGAACACTGAAGCTTTCTTT
TRBV28	few	TRBJ1-5	.	CASSLGGVGQPQHF	TGTGCCAGCAGTTTAGGGGGCGTGGGTCAGCCCCAGCATTTT
TRBV27	.	TRBJ2-1	TRBD2	CASRTSGGNEQFF	TGTGCCAGCAGGACTAGCGGGGGAAATGAGCAGTTCTTC
TRBV5-1	many	TRBJ2-2	TRBD1	CASSATGDHTGELFF	TGCGCCAGCAGCGCAACAGGGGACCACACCGGGGAGCTGTTTTTT
TRBV6-6	.	TRBJ1-2	.	CASSPGTTNYGYTF	TGTGCCAGCAGCCCCGGGACAACTAACTATGGCTACACCTTC
TRBV7-2	.	TRBJ2-7	.	CASSLGDLRSYEQYF	TGTGCCAGCAGCTTAGGGGACCTACGCTCCTACGAGCAGTACTTC
TRBV27	few	TRBJ1-1	.	CASSWGPNTEAFF	TGTGCCAGCAGCTGGGGGCCGAACACTGAAGCTTTCTTT
TRBV11-1	.	TRBJ2-5	.	CASSTNPGPWETQYF	TGTGCCAGCAGCACCAACCCGGGACCCTGGGAGACCCAGTACTTC
TRBV5-1	.	TRBJ2-7	TRBD2	CASSQNLAGGISYEQYF	TGCGCCAGCAGCCAAAATTTAGCGGGGGGGATCTCCTACGAGCAGTACTTC
TRBV28	.	TRBJ1-2	.	CASSFPNGYTF	TGTGCCAGCAGTTTTCCTAATGGCTACACCTTC
TRBV7-2	.	TRBJ1-1	.	CASRPNRVNTEAFF	TGTGCCAGCAGACCAAACAGGGTGAACACTGAAGCTTTCTTT
TRBV7-7	once	TRBJ2-2	.	CASSLSGGGNTGELFF	TGTGCCAGCAGCTTATCCGGCGGAGGGAACACCGGGGAGCTGTTTTTT
TRBV7-2	.	TRBJ2-7	TRBD1	CASSFSGTAIRYEQYF	TGTGCCAGCAGCTTTTCCGGGACAGCTATCCGCTACGAGCAGTACTTC
TRBV5-4	.	TRBJ2-1	.	CASTKGLLEVGNEQFF	TGTGCCAGCACGAAGGGCCTACTCGAGGTGGGCAATGAGCAGTTCTTC
TRBV7-6	once	TRBJ2-7	TRBD1	CASSLGTGQAGYEQYF	TGTGCCAGCAGCTTAGGTACGGGACAGGCGGGCTACGAGCAGTACTTC
TRBV7-9	.	TRBJ1-1	.	CASSLQGNRVTEAFF	TGTGCCAGCAGCTTACAGGGAAATCGGGTCACTGAAGCTTTCTTT
TRBV4-1	.	TRBJ1-1	.	CASSQLGGESNTEAFF	TGCGCCAGCAGCCAATTGGGGGGGGAATCGAACACTGAAGCTTTCTTT
TRBV30	.	TRBJ2-3	TRBD2	CAWSGALAGGSDTQYF	TGTGCCTGGAGTGGCGCTCTAGCGGGAGGGTCCGATACGCAGTATTTT
TRBV5-1	.	TRBJ2-3	.	CASSLAGVYTDTQYF	TGCGCCAGCAGCTTGGCGGGGGTTTACACAGATACGCAGTATTTT
TRBV7-2	.	TRBJ1-2	.	CASSLAGTAGTF	TGTGCCAGCAGCTTAGCCGGGACGGCGGGTACCTTC
TRBV15	.	TRBJ1-1	.	CATSRELEAFF	TGTGCCACCAGCAGAGAATTGGAAGCTTTCTTT
TRBV5-4	.	TRBJ1-3	TRBD1	CASSSRTGASGNTIYF	TGTGCCAGCAGTTCTAGGACAGGGGCCTCTGGAAACACCATATATTTT
TRBV7-2	.	TRBJ1-6	.	CASSLQYGYNSPLHF	TGTGCCAGCAGCCTACAGTACGGCTATAATTCACCCCTCCACTTT
TRBV5-4	.	TRBJ2-7	TRBD2	CASSLGGGVSYEQYF	TGTGCCAGCAGCTTGGGTGGGGGGGTCTCCTACGAGCAGTACTTC
TRBV28	.	TRBJ1-2	.	CASTRASLYYGYTF	TGTGCCAGCACCAGGGCCTCTCTTTACTATGGCTACACCTTC
TRBV5-4	.	TRBJ2-3	.	CASTVRSTDTQYF	TGTGCCAGCACGGTCCGTAGCACAGATACGCAGTATTTT